These T cell receptor beta chains were read from a single sample in a study of control samples from healthy donors and cancer patients. This table comes from immunoSEQ multiplex PCR, and its TCRdb copy is limited to in-frame clones, with some not included. Of around 130,000 clones in the sample, 70% to 90% are singletons; the top ten hold under 40%. The source material was blood. The source is a man aged 50-60 years in good health. The CDR3 runs from the conserved cysteine through the conserved F or W. D genes are given only for firm matches. Size is stated for part of the rows, as once, few or many counts, or as a class when the clone is expanded.

j_call	clone_size	v_call	d_call	cdr3_nt	cdr3_aa
TRBJ1-3	NA	TRBV6-6	TRBD1	TGTGCCAGCAGTTACGGGGGACAGGGAAACACCATATATTTT	CASSYGGQGNTIYF
TRBJ2-3	NA	TRBV3-1/TRBV3-2	NA	TGTGCCAGCAGCCAAGTGGGACACTCAATCAGCACAGATACGCAGTATTTT	CASSQVGHSISTDTQYF
TRBJ1-3	NA	TRBV3-1/TRBV3-2	NA	TGTGCCAGCAGCCAAGGGGGGGGGACTGGAAACACCATATATTTT	CASSQGGGTGNTIYF
TRBJ2-5	once	TRBV7-6	NA	TGTGCCAGCAGCTTCGGAGGGGGGGCCCTGGGAGAGACCCAGTACTTC	CASSFGGGALGETQYF
TRBJ1-6	NA	TRBV5-1	NA	TGCGCCAGCAGGGGCGAAGGGTCCTATAATTCACCCCTCCACTTT	CASRGEGSYNSPLHF
TRBJ1-2	NA	TRBV10-2	TRBD1	TGCGCCAGCAGGGGGACAGTGGGTCTCTATGGCTACACCTTC	CASRGTVGLYGYTF
TRBJ2-3	NA	TRBV5-8	NA	TGTGCCAGCAGCCATGATTATAGCACAGATACGCAGTATTTT	CASSHDYSTDTQYF
TRBJ2-1	NA	TRBV24-1	NA	TGTGCCACCAGTGAGGGGGGGGCCGCCTACAATGAGCAGTTCTTC	CATSEGGAAYNEQFF
TRBJ1-2	NA	TRBV5-1	TRBD1	TGCGCCAGCAGCTCAGGACAGGGAAATCGGGTAAACTATGGCTACACCTTC	CASSSGQGNRVNYGYTF
TRBJ1-4	NA	TRBV6-1	TRBD1	TGTGCCAGCAGTGAACTCCCAACCGGACAGGGTAAAGGAACTAATGAAAAACTGTTTTTT	CASSELPTGQGKGTNEKLFF
TRBJ2-7	NA	TRBV11-2	NA	TGTGCCAGCAGCCGCCCAGGGGTTTCATACGAGCAGTACTTC	CASSRPGVSYEQYF
TRBJ1-5	NA	TRBV7-2	TRBD1	TGTGCCAGCAGCTTCCGTCAGGGGGCAAATCGCAATCAGCCCCAGCATTTT	CASSFRQGANRNQPQHF